The 8 T cell receptor beta chains below all came from one sample that was sequenced in a study of blood T cell repertoires in COVID-19. Profiled with immunoSEQ multiplex PCR; TCRdb holds only in-frame clones, not every one. The sample has 200,000 to 250,000 clones, about 90% seen once. The sample consisted of peripheral blood. The receptors originated from a woman between 18 and 29 years old who had recovered from COVID-19.

The chain has TRBV4-1 and TRBJ2-1; 12 positions match TRBD2. The V and J ends lost 1 base and 4 bases, in that order; junction bases with no gene match: 11. Germline lookup yields CDR1 MGHRA and CDR2 YSYEKL. The CDR3 is made up of 19 amino acids. Here the CDR3 DNA reads TGCGCCAGCAGCCAAGGGCGGCTAGCGGGAGGGGAGGGGTACAATGAGCAGTTCTTC. Its translation is CASSQGRLAGGEGYNEQFF.

This clone has only a few counts. The genes are TRBV14 and TRBJ2-7; 7 bases are a match to TRBD2. Germline values: CDR1 SGHDN, CDR2 FVKESK. Germline trimming cut 4 bases from V and 6 bases from J; bases unmatched to any gene: 9. The CDR3 length is 14 residues. The CDR3 coding sequence is TGTGCCAGCAGCCGGGGCGGGAGAGTCTCCGAGCAGTACTTC. Its translation: CASSRGGRVSEQYF. Full variable domain (missing parts from reference TRBV14 and TRBJ2-7): EAGVTQFPSHSVIEKGQTVTLRCDPISGHDNLYWYRRVMGKEIKFLLHFVKESKQDESGMPNNRFLAERTGGTYSTLKVQPAELEDSGVYFCASSRGGRVSEQYFGPGTRLTVT.

The CDR3 sequence is CASSLRQGASTGELFF. CDR3 coding DNA: TGTGCCAGCTCCCTCAGACAGGGGGCATCGACCGGGGAGCTGTTTTTT. The chain carries TRBV18 and TRBJ2-2; TRBD1 matches at 10 bases. The V segment lost 6 bases and the J segment 5 bases; nucleotides outside the gene matches: 9. This CDR3 is built from 16 residues. The germline V gene has CDR1 KGHSH and CDR2 LQKENI.

The chain couples TRBV20-1 to TRBJ1-3; D may be TRBD1 (5 bases). Germline CDR1 DFQATT, CDR2 SNEGSKA (reference sequence). Trimming took off 3 bases at V and 4 bases at J, with 10 bases between the two ends. CDR3 length: 13 residues. The CDR3 nucleotides read TGCAGTGCTAGTGCTGGGGCGGGAAACACCATATATTTT. Translated, it gives CSASAGAGNTIYF.

The chain carries TRBV7-2 and TRBJ2-7; possible D gene TRBD2, 7 bases. V lost 5 bases and J lost 2, with 16 bases in between. The germline V gene has CDR1 SGHTA and CDR2 FQGNSA. The CDR3 length is 15 residues. The CDR3 DNA sequence: TGTGCCAGCAGCCCCGTGGGGGAGGGGGCCTACGAGCAGTACTTC. This codes for CASSPVGEGAYEQYF.

The chain is built from TRBV19 and TRBJ2-4, with TRBD2 identical over 10 bases. J was trimmed by 7 bases and V by 6 bases; bases with no gene match: 6. Germline V gives CDR1 LNHDA, CDR2 SQIVND (reference sequence). The CDR3 has 14 amino acids. The CDR3 is CASRLAGGNNIQYF. In DNA form, the CDR3 reads TGTGCCAGTAGGTTAGCGGGAGGAAATAACATTCAGTACTTC. Drawing the rest from reference TRBV19 and TRBJ2-4, the complete variable domain is DGGITQSPKYLFRKEGQNVTLSCEQNLNHDAMYWYRQDPGQGLRLIYYSQIVNDFQKGDIAEGYSVSREKKESFPLTVTSAQKNPTAFYLCASRLAGGNNIQYFGAGTRLSVL.

This rearrangement joins TRBV29-1 to TRBJ2-6, with D tentatively TRBD1 (6 bases). This CDR3 region has 17 residues. Germline lookup yields CDR1 SQVTM and CDR2 ANQGSEA. V was cut by 6 bases and J by 0 bases, with 18 bases left in between. CDR3 protein: CSVRRTEPYSGANVLTF. CDR3 DNA: TGCAGCGTGCGCCGGACAGAACCTTACTCTGGGGCCAACGTCCTGACTTTC.

As for this clone: The same CDR3 is also encoded by other DNA sequences in this sample. The genes are TRBV24-1 and TRBJ1-2, with D possibly matching TRBD1 (6 bases). CDR3 length equals 12 residues. Trimming shortened V by 4 bases and J by 5 bases, and 7 bases separated the two germline ends. Germline CDR1 and CDR2: KGHDR and SFDVKD. CDR3 sequence (DNA): TGTGCCACCAGTGAACAGGGTTATGGCTACACCTTC. Translated, it gives CATSEQGYGYTF.